This section outlines one T cell receptor (beta chain) sequence together with its context. Its matching antigen is unknown. The sample holds other DNA sequences that translate to the same CDR3. It was with 60 Vbeta and 13 Jbeta primers that the PCR ran. Repertoires were generated with immunoSEQ multiplex PCR, while TCRdb's copy carries only in-frame clones and drops some. The repertoire holds about 120,000 clones, about 76% seen once, with around 28% in the top ten. This specimen comes from a study of cytomegalovirus exposure and HLA in healthy donors. The CDR3 covers 13 residues. Germline values: CDR1 SGHRS, CDR2 YFSETQ. V lost 0 bases and J 5 bases, leaving 8 bases between the germline ends. Notes on the study in general: For TCR beta chains, V- and J-gene trimming was later linked to a missense DCLRE1C variant. The study recorded over 150 TCR beta chains that were cytomegalovirus-associated.

The material sequenced was PBMCs. The chain recombines TRBV5-1 with TRBJ1-1; tentative D call: TRBD1 (6 bases). This clonotype was obtained from a man aged 55 to 70 in good health and CMV-seropositive. CDR3 DNA sequence: TGCGCCAGCAGCTTGGACAGGGCGACTGAAGCTTTCTTT. Encoded protein: CASSLDRATEAFF.